These 7 T cell receptor beta chains were all obtained from the same sample, sequenced in a study of blood T cells in healthy people across ages (dated by TCRdb to between 2015 and 2017). To prepare the library, 5' RACE was applied. Sequencer: Illumina HiSeq 2500. A second PCR of roughly 6 to 11 cycles was performed with a sample-barcoded 5' primer and a J-beta primer mix. In TCRdb, the public reads were trimmed at Q25 with fastp and aligned with MiXCR, with productive beta chains retained. One record per CDR3 amino acid sequence lists the most common genes and DNA. The sample includes 700,000 to 800,000 distinct CDR3 sequences, with roughly 47% observed a single time. The top ten hold roughly 20% of the sample. Sequencing was carried out using blood. These receptors all stem from a woman aged 60-75 years in good health.

This rearrangement joins TRBV12-3 or TRBV12-4 to TRBJ2-7; D uncertain. V lost 4 bases to trimming and J lost 2 bases, with 12 bases between them. The CDR3 length is 14 residues. CDR3 nucleotides: TGTGCCAGCAGTTCTGGCAGGTCGGCCTACGAGCAGTACTTC. Residues: CASSSGRSAYEQYF.

This clonotype has just a few counts. This CDR3 is CASSPTDRGTYNEQFF. The CDR3, as DNA: TGCGCCAGCAGCCCAACGGACAGGGGAACCTACAATGAGCAGTTCTTC. This chain links TRBV5-1 with TRBJ2-1; 9 bases agree with TRBD1. The trim removed 4 bases at V and 2 bases at J, leaving 7 bases unmatched. The CDR3 covers 16 residues. Germline V gene sequence: CDR1 SGHRS, CDR2 YFSETQ.

Only a few counts were recorded for this clonotype. The chain uses TRBV20-1 and TRBJ2-7; 10 nucleotides match TRBD2. The CDR3 loop spans 15 amino acids. With 6 bases clipped from V and 4 bases from J, the junction kept 12 bases outside the gene matches. The germline CDR1 and CDR2 sequences are DFQATT and SNEGSKA (reference sequence). CDR3 sequence (DNA): TGCAGTGCCAACCCCGGACTAGCGGCCACTTACGAGCAGTACTTC. Amino acids: CSANPGLAATYEQYF.

The chain is built from TRBV2 and TRBJ2-1, with TRBD1 matching 8 bases. The J call may be mistaken, given a closer DNA end match to TRBJ2-7. This CDR3 has 17 amino acids. The germline gives CDR1 SNHLY, CDR2 FYNNEI. In DNA form, the CDR3 reads TGTGCCAGCAGTTTTCCCCAACAGGGGGAAGGCTACAATGAGCAGTACTTC. Amino acid sequence: CASSFPQQGEGYNEQYF.

V and J are TRBV7-3 and TRBJ2-1; possible D gene TRBD2, 6 bases. The V end was cut by 5 bases, the J end by 12 bases, with 20 bases between. There are 14 residues in the CDR3. Per germline, CDR1 SGHTA and CDR2 FQGTGA. CDR3: CASSLGSESGGQFF. The CDR3 nucleotides are TGTGCCAGCAGCCTAGGCTCTGAGTCCGGGGGGCAGTTCTTC.

The V gene is TRBV5-1, the J gene TRBJ2-3; 8 bases map to TRBD2. This CDR3 is built from 15 residues. From germline, CDR1 is SGHRS and CDR2 YFSETQ. The J segment lost 5 bases and the V segment lost 3 bases, leaving 8 bases of the junction unmatched. This chain's CDR3 is CASSSGTSLVDTQYF. DNA for the CDR3: TGCGCCAGCAGCTCGGGGACTAGTTTGGTAGATACGCAGTATTTT.

This clonotype was counted between two and nine times. The chain recombines TRBV5-1 with TRBJ1-2; the D gene is possibly TRBD1 (6 bases). Germline CDR1 reads SGHRS; CDR2 reads YFSETQ. V lost 0 bases and J lost 3, with 12 bases in between. The CDR3 is 15 amino acids. CDR3 sequence (DNA): TGCGCCAGCAGCTTGGGGGGGGGCGCCGACTATGGCTACACCTTC. It encodes CASSLGGGADYGYTF.